Below are 9 T cell receptor beta chains sequenced from a single sample in a study of identical twins. TCRdb reprocessed the 5' RACE reads via MiXCR and lists one record per CDR3 protein. The data contain 510,000 or so distinct CDR3 sequences, roughly 15% of them singletons. This sample was shared with a second study, whose subject was yellow fever vaccine responses in identical twins.

The sample consisted of CD4+ T cells sorted from blood. The receptors derive from a woman aged 18-30 years in good health.

This sequence joins TRBV10-2 and TRBJ2-5, with a tentative D call TRBD2 (5 bases). Deletions cut 0 bases from V and 2 bases from J, with 19 bases between. This CDR3 has 18 amino acids. Germline values: CDR1 WSHSY, CDR2 SAAADI. This CDR3 is CASSESRLRPMSQETQYF. The DNA for the CDR3 is TGCGCCAGCAGTGAGTCCCGACTAAGACCCATGTCGCAAGAGACCCAGTACTTC.

This sequence joins TRBV7-6 and TRBJ2-4; TRBD1 matches 8 bases. J gave up 3 bases and V 5 bases, and 3 bases lay outside the gene matches. CDR3 length: 14 residues. CDR1 and CDR2 (germline): SGHVS, FNYEAQ. CDR3 residues: CASSTTGGKNIQYF. CDR3 in DNA: TGTGCCAGCAGCACTACAGGGGGCAAAAACATTCAGTACTTC.

There are a few counts of this clonotype. The rearrangement links TRBV2 to TRBJ1-1; D is possibly TRBD1 (6 bases). The V end was cut by 3 bases, the J end by 3 bases, with 14 bases between. Germline lookup yields CDR1 SNHLY and CDR2 FYNNEI. The CDR3 runs 15 residues. The CDR3 spells CASSEEGGSHTEAFF. The CDR3 DNA sequence: TGTGCCAGCAGTGAGGAAGGGGGGTCCCACACTGAAGCTTTCTTT.

V usage is TRBV5-1 and J usage is TRBJ1-6; D not certain. The CDR3 is made up of 13 amino acids. Germline V CDR1 and CDR2: SGHRS, YFSETQ. Deletions cut 5 bases from V and 8 bases from J, with 11 bases between. The CDR3 DNA reads as TGCGCCAGCAGTGGAGCAGACCATTCACCCCTCCACTTT. Translation: CASSGADHSPLHF. Drawing the rest from reference TRBV5-1 and TRBJ1-6, the complete variable domain is KAGVTQTPRYLIKTRGQQVTLSCSPISGHRSVSWYQQTPGQGLQFLFEYFSETQRNKGNFPGRFSGRQFSNSRSEMNVSTLELGDSALYLCASSGADHSPLHFGNGTRLTVT.

This chain uses TRBV7-9 with TRBJ2-3; unclear D gene. This CDR3 comprises 14 residues. Per germline, CDR1 SEHNR and CDR2 FQNEAQ (reference sequence). V lost 8 bases, J lost 2 bases, and 14 bases lay in between. CDR3 sequence: CASPETLDTDTQYF. The CDR3 coding sequence is TGTGCCAGCCCTGAAACCTTGGACACAGATACGCAGTATTTT.

The V call is TRBV2, the J call TRBJ1-4; 7 bases agree with TRBD1. Germline CDR1 is SNHLY and CDR2 is FYNNEI. The CDR3 totals 14 residues. Losses at the gene ends were 6 bases for V and 10 bases for J; bases not matched to a gene: 11. CDR3: CASSRDSVSGKLFF. Here the CDR3 DNA reads TGTGCCAGCAGCCGGGACAGCGTCTCGGGAAAACTGTTTTTT. The whole variable domain, remainder taken from reference TRBV2 and TRBJ1-4, is EPEVTQTPSHQVTQMGQEVILRCVPISNHLYFYWYRQILGQKVEFLVSFYNNEISEKSEIFDDQFSVERPDGSNFTLKIRSTKLEDSAMYFCASSRDSVSGKLFFGSGTQLSVL.

V usage is TRBV2 and J usage is TRBJ2-4, with 9 bases aligning to TRBD2. The ends lost 5 bases at V and 6 bases at J; junction bases unmatched: 5. The germline gives CDR1 SNHLY, CDR2 FYNNEI. The CDR3 runs to 14 residues. The CDR3 bases are TGTGCCAGCAGTCCAAGCGGGGGGCTAAACATTCAGTACTTC. Its protein is CASSPSGGLNIQYF.

This clonotype occurred a few times. V gene TRBV12-3 or TRBV12-4 combines with J gene TRBJ2-2; the D is unclear. V was cut by 4 bases and J by 4 bases, with 10 bases left in between. The CDR3 sequence is 14 residues long. CDR3 region: CASSSQQITGELFF. CDR3 sequence (DNA): TGTGCCAGCAGTTCTCAGCAGATCACCGGGGAGCTGTTTTTT.

This chain links TRBV5-6 with TRBJ2-7; D is unresolved. Between the trimmed V and J ends, which lost 5 bases and 7 bases, there was a span of 10 bases. This CDR3 region has 11 residues. From germline, CDR1 is SGHDT and CDR2 YYEEEE. The CDR3 bases are TGTGCCAGCAGTCTCGGACCGGAGCAGTACGTC. Its translation: CASSLGPEQYV.